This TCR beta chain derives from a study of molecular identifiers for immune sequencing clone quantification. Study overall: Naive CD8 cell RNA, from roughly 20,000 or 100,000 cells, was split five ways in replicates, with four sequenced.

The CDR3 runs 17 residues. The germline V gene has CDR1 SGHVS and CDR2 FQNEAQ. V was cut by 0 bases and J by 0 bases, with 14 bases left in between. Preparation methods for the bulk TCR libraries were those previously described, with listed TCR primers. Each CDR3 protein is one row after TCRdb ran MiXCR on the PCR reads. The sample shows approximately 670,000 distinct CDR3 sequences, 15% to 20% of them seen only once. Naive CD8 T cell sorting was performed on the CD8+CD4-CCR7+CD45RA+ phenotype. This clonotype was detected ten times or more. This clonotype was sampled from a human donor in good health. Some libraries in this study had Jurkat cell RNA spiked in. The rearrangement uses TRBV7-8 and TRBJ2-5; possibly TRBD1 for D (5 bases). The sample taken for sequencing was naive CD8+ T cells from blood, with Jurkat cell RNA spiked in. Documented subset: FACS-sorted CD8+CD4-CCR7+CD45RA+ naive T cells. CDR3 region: CASSLAAVSTDQETQYF. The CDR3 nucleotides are TGTGCCAGCAGCTTAGCGGCTGTGTCGACAGACCAAGAGACCCAGTACTTC.